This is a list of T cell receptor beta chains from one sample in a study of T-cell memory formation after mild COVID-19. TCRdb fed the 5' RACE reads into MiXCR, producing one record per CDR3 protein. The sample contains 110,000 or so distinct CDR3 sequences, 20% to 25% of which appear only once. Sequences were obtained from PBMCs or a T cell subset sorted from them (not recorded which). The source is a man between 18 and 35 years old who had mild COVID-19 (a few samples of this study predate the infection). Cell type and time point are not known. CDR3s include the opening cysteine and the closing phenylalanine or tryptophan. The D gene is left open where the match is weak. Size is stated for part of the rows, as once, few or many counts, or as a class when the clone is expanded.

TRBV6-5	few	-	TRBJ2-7	CASSYGDSYEQYF	TGTGCCAGCAGTTACGGGGACTCCTACGAGCAGTACTTC
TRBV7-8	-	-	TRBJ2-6	CASSLEAVLSSGANVLTF	TGTGCCAGCAGCTTAGAGGCAGTTCTAAGCTCTGGGGCCAACGTCCTGACTTTC
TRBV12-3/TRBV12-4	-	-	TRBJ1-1	CASSSMDNTEAFF	TGTGCCAGCAGTTCTATGGATAACACTGAAGCTTTCTTT
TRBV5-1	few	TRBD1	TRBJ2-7	CASSLRDRGLSSYEQYF	TGCGCCAGCAGTCTCCGGGACAGGGGGCTTTCCTCCTACGAGCAGTACTTC
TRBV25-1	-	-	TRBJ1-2	CASSAGPGGYTF	TGTGCCAGCAGTGCCGGCCCTGGGGGCTACACCTTC
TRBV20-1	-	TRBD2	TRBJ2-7	CSAFLAGRNSYEQYF	TGCAGTGCTTTCTTAGCGGGGAGGAACTCCTACGAGCAGTACTTC
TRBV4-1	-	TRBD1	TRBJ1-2	CASSQVDRGLDGYTF	TGCGCCAGCAGCCAAGTGGACAGGGGTTTAGATGGCTACACCTTC
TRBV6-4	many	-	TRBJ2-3	CASSMWGGQEDTQYF	TGTGCCAGCAGTATGTGGGGGGGCCAGGAGGATACGCAGTATTTT
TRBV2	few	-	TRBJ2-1	CASSSDRSSYNEQFF	TGTGCCAGCAGTTCGGACAGAAGCTCCTACAATGAGCAGTTCTTC
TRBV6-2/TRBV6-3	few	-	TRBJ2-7	CASSYRVSYEQYF	TGTGCCAGCAGTTACCGGGTCTCCTACGAGCAGTACTTC
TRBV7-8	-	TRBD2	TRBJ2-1	CASSLTGLVFSHEQFF	TGTGCCAGCAGCTTAACGGGACTAGTCTTTAGCCATGAGCAGTTCTTC
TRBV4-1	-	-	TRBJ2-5	CASSLGGPKTQYF	TGCGCCAGCAGCTTGGGGGGCCCCAAGACCCAGTACTTC
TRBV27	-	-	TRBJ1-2	CASSLSAAGGYTF	TGTGCCAGCAGTTTATCGGCGGCGGGCGGCTACACCTTC
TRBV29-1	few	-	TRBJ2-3	CSVEVGRGGTDTQYF	TGCAGCGTTGAAGTAGGAAGGGGGGGCACAGATACGCAGTATTTT
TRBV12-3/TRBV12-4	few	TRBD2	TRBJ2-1	CASSVTGTRSSYNEQFF	TGTGCCAGCAGCGTAACCGGGACTAGAAGCTCCTACAATGAGCAGTTCTTC
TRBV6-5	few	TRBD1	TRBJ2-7	CASSYSTGEQYF	TGTGCCAGCAGTTACTCGACAGGGGAGCAGTACTTC
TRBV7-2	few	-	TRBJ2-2	CASSLAYGELFF	TGTGCCAGCAGCTTGGCGTACGGGGAGCTGTTTTTT
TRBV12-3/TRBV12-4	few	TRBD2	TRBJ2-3	CASSLAGRGPSTDTQYF	TGTGCCAGCAGTTTAGCGGGGAGGGGTCCTAGCACAGATACGCAGTATTTT
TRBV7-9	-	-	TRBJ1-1	CASSLARTALGAEAFF	TGTGCCAGCAGCCTAGCCCGGACAGCCCTTGGGGCTGAAGCTTTCTTT
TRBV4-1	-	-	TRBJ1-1	CASSPVRREEAFF	TGCGCCAGCAGCCCTGTCAGGAGGGAAGAGGCTTTCTTT
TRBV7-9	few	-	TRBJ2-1	CASSASVYYNEQFF	TGTGCCAGCAGCGCCAGCGTGTATTACAATGAGCAGTTCTTC
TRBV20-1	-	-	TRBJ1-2	CSARDIPQGGGYTF	TGCAGTGCTAGAGATATCCCGCAGGGTGGAGGCTACACCTTC